The clone carrying this T cell receptor (beta chain) was seen a handful of times. Generated by immunoSEQ multiplex PCR, the TCRdb table keeps only in-frame clones and is missing some. The table lists about 240,000 clones, about four fifths of them singletons. These data come from a study of blood T cell repertoires in COVID-19. With 4 bases removed from V and 2 bases from J, the gap between germline ends came to 15 bases. The CDR3 sequence is 15 residues long. CDR1 is MDHEN, CDR2 SYDVKM, per germline. This sequence originates from a woman older than 75 with COVID-19, enrolled during active disease. Sequencing used peripheral blood. This chain joins TRBV28 and TRBJ2-7; a weak D match, TRBD1 (6 bases). This CDR3 is CASSSQGTVPYEQYF. CDR3 in DNA: TGTGCCAGCAGTTCCCAGGGGACGGTTCCCTACGAGCAGTACTTC. Combining the CDR3 with reference TRBV28 and TRBJ2-7 gives the whole variable domain DVKVTQSSRYLVKRTGEKVFLECVQDMDHENMFWYRQDPGLGLRLIYFSYDVKMKEKGDIPEGYSVSREKKERFSLILESASTNQTSMYLCASSSQGTVPYEQYFGPGTRLTVT.